Presented here are 20 T cell receptor beta chains from one specimen sequenced in a study of regulatory T cells in long-lasting Graves disease. Construction of TCR beta libraries relied on iRepertoire HTBI primers and on Arm-PCR targeting CDR3 regions. Using its own MiXCR run on the multiplex PCR reads, TCRdb lists one record per CDR3 protein. The sample yields some 450,000 distinct CDR3 sequences, about a sixth seen once. This sample's time point: newly diagnosed GD, antithyroid drugs for less than 3 months. RNA from PBMCs was the source of the TCR library. This sample was shared with a second study, whose subject was T cells in Graves' hyperthyroidism and ophthalmopathy.

The sequences come from peripheral blood mononuclear cells (PBMCs), collected at new diagnosis, from a patient treated with antithyroid drugs. The receptors come from a woman between 25 and 40 years old with Graves disease.

Many counts were recorded for this clonotype. The rearrangement links TRBV4-1 to TRBJ2-7; D perhaps matches TRBD2 (5 bases). The germline CDR1 and CDR2 sequences are MGHRA and YSYEKL. The V end was cut by 2 bases, the J end by 3 bases, with 14 bases between. This CDR3 is 15 amino acids long. The CDR3 protein is CASSQPTMGVYEQYF. CDR3 coding DNA: TGCGCCAGCAGCCAACCTACCATGGGAGTCTACGAGCAGTACTTC.

In DNA form, the CDR3 reads TGTGCCAGCAGTCCTCCGTGGGGGGAGCAGTACTTC. Protein product: CASSPPWGEQYF. The V and J genes are TRBV7-9 and TRBJ2-7; perhaps D is TRBD1 or TRBD2 (5 bases each). The germline gives CDR1 SEHNR, CDR2 FQNEAQ (reference sequence). The V end was cut by 6 bases, the J end by 7 bases, with 13 bases between. The CDR3 consists of 12 residues.

Ten or more counts support this clonotype. The chain couples TRBV2 to TRBJ1-6; the D is unclear. V lost 5 bases to trimming and J lost 8 bases, with 7 bases between them. Germline V gene lookup returns CDR1 SNHLY and CDR2 FYNNEI. There are 12 residues in the CDR3. The CDR3 loop reads CASSNQDSPLHF. The CDR3 nucleotides are TGTGCCAGCAGTAATCAGGATTCACCCCTCCACTTT.

The sample holds one count of this clonotype. The chain has TRBV15 and TRBJ2-6, with 12 bases matching TRBD1. Unmatched junction bases numbered 1, after V lost 8 bases and J lost 2 bases. The CDR3 runs to 15 residues. Germline CDR1 is LNHNV and CDR2 is YYDKDF (reference sequence). The CDR3 is CATGTGGTGANVLTF. In DNA, the CDR3 is TGTGCCACCGGGACAGGGGGCACTGGGGCCAACGTCCTGACTTTC.

The V call is TRBV4-1, the J call TRBJ1-1; D gene ambiguous. Germline V gene sequence: CDR1 MGHRA, CDR2 YSYEKL. The CDR3 consists of 14 residues. The V gene lost 3 bases and the J gene lost 1 base, with 9 bases spanning the gap. CDR3 in DNA: TGCGCCAGCAGCCATGGTCTCGGGAACACTGAAGCTTTCTTT. It translates to CASSHGLGNTEAFF.

With regard to this clonotype: One junction end disagrees with the germline gene, perhaps due to a read error. This chain's CDR3 is CASSGIAGVQETQYF. In DNA, the CDR3 is TGTGCCAGCAGCGGAATAGCGGGGGTCCAAGAGACCCAATACTTC. The J gene is TRBJ2-5, the V gene TRBV9; TRBD2 matches at 9 bases. CDR1 and CDR2 (germline): SGDLS, YYNGEE. This CDR3 region has 15 residues.

This clonotype was picked up many times. The gene calls are TRBV29-1 and TRBJ2-5, with D maybe TRBD2 (6 bases). This CDR3 has 13 amino acids. Germline loops: CDR1 SQVTM, CDR2 ANQGSEA. V was pared by 0 bases and J by 5 bases, with 10 bases between. The CDR3 region is CSVEERGGETQYF. The CDR3 nucleotides are TGCAGCGTTGAAGAGCGCGGAGGGGAGACCCAGTACTTC.

CDR3 sequence reads: CASSFNSGLTGELFF. The CDR3 nucleotides read TGTGCCAGCAGTTTTAACTCCGGTCTGACCGGGGAGCTGTTTTTT. The chain couples TRBV7-2 to TRBJ2-2, with D uncertain. CDR3 size: 15 residues. V lost 6 bases, J lost 5 bases, and 16 bases lay in between. Looked up from germline, CDR1 is SGHTA and CDR2 is FQGNSA.

At least ten counts were recorded for this clonotype. This rearrangement joins TRBV28 to TRBJ2-5, with 8 bases fitting TRBD2. CDR1 is MDHEN and CDR2 is SYDVKM in the germline V gene. The CDR3 contains 12 residues. J was trimmed by 5 bases and V by 8 bases; bases with no gene match: 4. CDR3 nucleotides: TGTGCCAGCGGTAGACTAGCGGAGACCCAGTACTTC. As protein: CASGRLAETQYF.

V usage is TRBV5-1 and J usage is TRBJ2-5; 9 bases align to TRBD1. Germline V gene sequence: CDR1 SGHRS, CDR2 YFSETQ. J was trimmed by 5 bases and V by 3 bases; bases with no gene match: 5. The CDR3 is 14 amino acids. Here the CDR3 reads CASSWGTGTETQYF. The CDR3 DNA reads TGCGCCAGCAGCTGGGGGACAGGGACGGAGACCCAGTACTTC.

The chain combines TRBV6-5 with TRBJ2-5; TRBD1 might be the D (5 bases). CDR3 size: 14 residues. The V gene's germline CDR1 is MNHEY and CDR2 SVGAGI. Trimming cost V 2 bases and J 5 bases, with 12 bases left between them. CDR3 residues: CASSYRAQGETQYF. The CDR3 nucleotides read TGTGCCAGCAGTTACCGCGCCCAGGGCGAGACCCAGTACTTC.

This clonotype was counted many times. This chain joins TRBV5-1 and TRBJ2-1; 13 bases are shared with TRBD2. V shed 1 base, J shed 0 bases, and the junction held 10 bases outside the gene matches. CDR1 is SGHRS and CDR2 is YFSETQ in the germline V gene. CDR3 length: 20 residues. The CDR3 reads CASSLWGLAGTSGSYNEQFF. The CDR3 DNA follows: TGCGCCAGCAGCTTGTGGGGACTAGCGGGAACGTCGGGCTCCTACAATGAGCAGTTCTTC.

This clonotype was seen repeatedly, ten times or more. The chain uses TRBV28 and TRBJ1-5; 7 bases fit TRBD1. The CDR3 loop spans 15 amino acids. CDR1 and CDR2 from the germline V gene are MDHEN and SYDVKM. J gave up 5 bases and V 10 bases, and 14 bases lay outside the gene matches. CDR3 amino acids: CATAPPGGTYQPQHF. DNA of the CDR3: TGTGCCACCGCCCCCCCAGGGGGGACTTATCAGCCCCAGCATTTT.

This clonotype was detected many times. The genes are TRBV30 and TRBJ2-7; D remains ambiguous. CDR1 and CDR2 (germline): GTSNPN, SVGIG (reference sequence). V shed 2 bases and J shed 3 bases, with 5 bases lying between them. The CDR3 loop spans 11 amino acids. The CDR3 is CAWSRDYEQYF. The CDR3, as DNA: TGTGCCTGGAGTAGGGACTACGAGCAGTACTTC.

In this sample, this clonotype turned up many times. The gene calls are TRBV20-1 and TRBJ1-6, with D tentatively TRBD1 (5 bases). The germline gives CDR1 DFQATT, CDR2 SNEGSKA (reference sequence). The CDR3 spans 14 residues. V gave up 5 bases and J gave up 4 bases, with 12 bases separating them. CDR3 region: CSAPGGDYNSPLHF. DNA of the CDR3: TGCAGTGCTCCGGGGGGAGATTATAATTCACCCCTCCACTTT.

The sample holds many counts of this clonotype. The chain recombines TRBV28 with TRBJ2-1, with D maybe TRBD2 (5 bases). The length of the CDR3 is 15 residues. Trimming stripped 6 bases from V and 2 bases from J, with 14 bases between. Germline values: CDR1 MDHEN, CDR2 SYDVKM. CDR3 coding DNA: TGTGCCAGCAGCCGCCCCCCCGGGACCTACAATGAGCAGTTCTTC. This sequence encodes CASSRPPGTYNEQFF.

The sample holds a few counts of this clonotype. CDR3 in DNA: TGTGCCAGCGGGACTAGCGGCTACAATGAGCAGTTCTTC. This gives the protein CASGTSGYNEQFF. The rearrangement links TRBV19 to TRBJ2-1, with 11 nucleotides matching TRBD2. Germline CDR1 is LNHDA and CDR2 is SQIVND (reference sequence). The CDR3 spans 13 residues. The ends lost 9 bases at V and 3 bases at J; junction bases unmatched: 1.

The rearrangement joins TRBV15 to TRBJ2-7; D call uncertain. V was shortened by 5 bases and J by 5 bases, with 13 bases between the two germline ends. CDR3 length: 13 amino acids. CDR1 is LNHNV and CDR2 is YYDKDF in the germline V gene (reference sequence). CDR3 nucleotides: TGTGCCACCAGCCCTCGGAGTAGGGACGAGCAGTACTTC. Encoded protein: CATSPRSRDEQYF.

The sample holds many counts of this clonotype. This chain connects TRBV12-3 or TRBV12-4 to TRBJ1-1, with D perhaps matching TRBD1 (5 bases). V was trimmed by 6 bases and J by 1 base, leaving 27 bases between them. This CDR3 comprises 19 residues. This CDR3 reads CASRPSPSPPGHQNTEAFF. CDR3 DNA sequence: TGTGCCAGCAGACCCTCCCCCTCCCCCCCCGGACACCAGAACACTGAAGCTTTCTTT.

This sequence joins TRBV6-1 and TRBJ2-1; 10 bases fit TRBD2. Unmatched junction bases numbered 8, after V lost 6 bases and J lost 6 bases. The CDR3 consists of 15 residues. Germline V gene data show CDR1 as MNHNS and CDR2 as SASEGT. CDR3: CASSRQAGGSNEQFF. The CDR3 DNA reads as TGTGCCAGCAGCCGGCAAGCGGGAGGGTCCAATGAGCAGTTCTTC.